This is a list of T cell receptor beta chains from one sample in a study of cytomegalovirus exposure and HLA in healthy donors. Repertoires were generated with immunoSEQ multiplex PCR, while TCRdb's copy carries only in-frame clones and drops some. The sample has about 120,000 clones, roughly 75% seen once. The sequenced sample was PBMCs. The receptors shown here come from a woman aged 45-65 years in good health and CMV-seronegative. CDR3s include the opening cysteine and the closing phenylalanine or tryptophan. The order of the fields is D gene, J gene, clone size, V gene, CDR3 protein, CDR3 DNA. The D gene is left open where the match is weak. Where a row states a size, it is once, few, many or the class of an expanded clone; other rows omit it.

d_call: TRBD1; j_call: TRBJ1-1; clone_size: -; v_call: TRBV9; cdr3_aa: CASSSRGGTGAEAFF; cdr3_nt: TGTGCCAGCAGCTCCCGGGGGGGGACAGGGGCTGAAGCTTTCTTT
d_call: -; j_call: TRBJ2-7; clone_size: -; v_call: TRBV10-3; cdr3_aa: CAISESSLSSRYF; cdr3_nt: TGTGCCATCAGTGAGTCGTCTTTGTCTAGCCGGTACTTC
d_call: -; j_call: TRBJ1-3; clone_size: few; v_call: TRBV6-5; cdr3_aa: CASQTSSGNTIYF; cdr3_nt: TGTGCCAGCCAAACAAGCTCTGGAAACACCATATATTTT
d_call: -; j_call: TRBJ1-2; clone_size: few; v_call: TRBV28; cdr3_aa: CASSPKQGVFYGYTF; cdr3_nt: TGTGCCAGCAGCCCGAAACAGGGCGTATTCTATGGCTACACCTTC
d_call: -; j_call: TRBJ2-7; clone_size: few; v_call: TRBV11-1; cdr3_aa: CASGLAYEQYF; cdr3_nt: TGTGCCAGCGGTCTAGCCTACGAGCAGTACTTC
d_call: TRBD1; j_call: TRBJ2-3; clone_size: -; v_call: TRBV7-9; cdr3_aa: CASSLRQDRGRDTQYF; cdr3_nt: TGTGCCAGCAGCTTACGTCAGGACAGGGGTAGAGATACGCAGTATTTT
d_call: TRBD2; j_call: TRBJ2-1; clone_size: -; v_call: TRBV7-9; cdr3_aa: CASSFGLAGDEQFF; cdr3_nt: TGTGCCAGCAGCTTTGGACTAGCAGGCGATGAGCAGTTCTTC
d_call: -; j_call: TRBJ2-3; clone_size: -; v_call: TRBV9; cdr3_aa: CASSSSGGGADTQYF; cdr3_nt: TGTGCCAGCAGCTCGAGTGGGGGAGGAGCAGATACGCAGTATTTT
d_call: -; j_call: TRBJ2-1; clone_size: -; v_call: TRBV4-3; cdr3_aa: CASSLSVGEQFF; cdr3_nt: TGCGCCAGCAGCCTGTCGGTCGGTGAGCAGTTCTTC
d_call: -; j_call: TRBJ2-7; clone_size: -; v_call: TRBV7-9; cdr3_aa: CASSSARAYYEQYF; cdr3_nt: TGTGCCAGCAGCAGTGCCAGGGCCTACTACGAGCAGTACTTC
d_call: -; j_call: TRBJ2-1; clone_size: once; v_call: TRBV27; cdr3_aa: CASSLSADNEQFF; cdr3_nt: TGTGCCAGCAGTTTATCGGCGGACAATGAGCAGTTCTTC
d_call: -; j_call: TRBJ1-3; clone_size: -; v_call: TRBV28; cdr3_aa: CASSSTGFVSGNTIYF; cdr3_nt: TGTGCCAGCAGTTCAACAGGGTTTGTCTCTGGAAACACCATATATTTT
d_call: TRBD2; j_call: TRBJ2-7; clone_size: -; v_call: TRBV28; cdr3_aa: CASNPGLAVYEQYF; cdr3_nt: TGTGCCAGCAATCCGGGACTAGCTGTCTACGAGCAGTACTTC
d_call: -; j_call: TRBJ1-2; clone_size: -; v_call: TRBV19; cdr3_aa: CASSKIQDNYGYTF; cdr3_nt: TGTGCCAGTAGTAAAATACAGGATAACTATGGCTACACCTTC
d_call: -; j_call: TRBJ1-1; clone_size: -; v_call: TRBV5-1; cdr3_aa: CASRKTGNTEAFF; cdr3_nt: TGCGCCAGCAGAAAAACAGGGAACACTGAAGCTTTCTTT
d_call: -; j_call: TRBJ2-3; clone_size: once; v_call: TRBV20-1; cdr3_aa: CSAEGTDTQYF; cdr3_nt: TGCAGTGCTGAGGGCACAGATACGCAGTATTTT
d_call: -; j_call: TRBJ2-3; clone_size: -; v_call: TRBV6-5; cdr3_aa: CASRPTRWDTQYF; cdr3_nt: TGTGCCAGCAGACCCACGAGGTGGGATACGCAGTATTTT
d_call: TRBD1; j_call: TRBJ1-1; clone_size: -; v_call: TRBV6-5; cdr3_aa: CATIPGQRRTEAFF; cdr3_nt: TGTGCCACCATCCCGGGACAGCGTCGCACTGAAGCTTTCTTT
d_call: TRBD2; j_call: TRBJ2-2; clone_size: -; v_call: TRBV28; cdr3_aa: CASSLWEVSAGGGTGELFF; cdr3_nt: TGTGCCAGCAGTCTGTGGGAAGTGTCGGCGGGAGGAGGGACCGGGGAGCTGTTTTTT
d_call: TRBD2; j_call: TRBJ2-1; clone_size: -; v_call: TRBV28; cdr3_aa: CASFPSFGGGRQFF; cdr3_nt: TGTGCCAGTTTCCCTTCTTTCGGGGGAGGGAGACAGTTCTTC
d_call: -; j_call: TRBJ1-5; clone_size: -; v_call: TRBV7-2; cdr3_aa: CASSLDTNQPQHF; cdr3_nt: TGTGCCAGCAGCTTAGACACCAATCAGCCCCAGCATTTT
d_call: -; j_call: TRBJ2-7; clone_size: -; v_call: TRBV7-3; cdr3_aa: CASSLGDPYEQYF; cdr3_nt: TGTGCCAGCAGCTTAGGAGATCCCTACGAGCAGTACTTC
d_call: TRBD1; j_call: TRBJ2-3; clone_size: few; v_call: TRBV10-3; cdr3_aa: CAISEMGQGTDTQYF; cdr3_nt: TGTGCCATCAGTGAAATGGGACAGGGAACAGATACGCAGTATTTT
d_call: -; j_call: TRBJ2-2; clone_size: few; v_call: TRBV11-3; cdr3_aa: CASSRANTGELFF; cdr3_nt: TGTGCCAGCAGCCGGGCGAACACCGGGGAGCTGTTTTTT
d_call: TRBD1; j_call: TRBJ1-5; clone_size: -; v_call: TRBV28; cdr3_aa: CASEQGGNSNQPQHF; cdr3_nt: TGTGCCAGCGAACAGGGGGGGAATAGCAATCAGCCCCAGCATTTT
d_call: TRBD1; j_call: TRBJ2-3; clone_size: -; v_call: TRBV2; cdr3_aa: CASSEDRGTDTQYF; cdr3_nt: TGTGCCAGCAGTGAGGACAGGGGTACAGATACGCAGTATTTT
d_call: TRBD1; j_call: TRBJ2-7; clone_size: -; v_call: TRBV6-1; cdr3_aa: CASSGRTGGYEQYF; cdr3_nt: TGTGCCAGCAGTGGCCGGACAGGGGGCTACGAGCAGTACTTC
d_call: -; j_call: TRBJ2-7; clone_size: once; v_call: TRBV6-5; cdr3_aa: CASRGGAYEQYF; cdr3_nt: TGTGCCAGCCGCGGCGGAGCCTACGAGCAGTACTTC
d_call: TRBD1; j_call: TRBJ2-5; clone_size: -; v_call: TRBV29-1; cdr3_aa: CSVEDQQGAQEETQYF; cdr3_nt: TGCAGCGTTGAAGATCAACAGGGGGCGCAGGAAGAGACCCAGTACTTC
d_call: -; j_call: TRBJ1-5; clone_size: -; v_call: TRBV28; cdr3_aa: CASRQATEPQHF; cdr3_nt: TGTGCCAGCAGACAGGCGACGGAGCCCCAGCATTTT
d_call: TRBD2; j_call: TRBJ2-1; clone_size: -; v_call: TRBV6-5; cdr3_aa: CASRFTGLANNEQFF; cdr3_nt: TGTGCCAGCAGATTCACGGGACTAGCCAACAATGAGCAGTTCTTC
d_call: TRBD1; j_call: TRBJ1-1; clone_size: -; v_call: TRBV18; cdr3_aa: CATAGDSMMNTEAFF; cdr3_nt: TGTGCCACGGCAGGGGACAGCATGATGAACACTGAAGCTTTCTTT
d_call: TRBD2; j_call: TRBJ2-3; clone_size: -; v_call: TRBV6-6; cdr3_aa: CASSYRTSGNTDTQYF; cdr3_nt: TGTGCCAGCAGTTACCGGACTAGCGGGAACACAGATACGCAGTATTTT
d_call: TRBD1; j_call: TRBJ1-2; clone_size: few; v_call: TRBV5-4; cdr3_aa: CASSLTGQGINYGYTF; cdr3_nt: TGTGCCAGCAGCTTGACTGGACAGGGGATTAACTATGGCTACACCTTC
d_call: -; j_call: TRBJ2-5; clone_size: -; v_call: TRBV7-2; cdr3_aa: CASSPGRGETQYF; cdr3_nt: TGTGCCAGCAGCCCCGGTCGTGGAGAGACCCAGTACTTC
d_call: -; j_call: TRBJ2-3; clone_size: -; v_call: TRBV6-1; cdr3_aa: CASSESPPMFPDTQYF; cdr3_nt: TGTGCCAGCAGTGAATCCCCCCCTATGTTCCCAGATACGCAGTATTTT
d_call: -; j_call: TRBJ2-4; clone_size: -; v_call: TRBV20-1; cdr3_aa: CSARTQNIQYF; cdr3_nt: TGCAGTGCACGGACTCAAAACATTCAGTACTTC
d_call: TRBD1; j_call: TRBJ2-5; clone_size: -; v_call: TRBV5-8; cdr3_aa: CASSLGTGWETQYF; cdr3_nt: TGTGCCAGCAGCTTAGGGACAGGGTGGGAGACCCAGTACTTC
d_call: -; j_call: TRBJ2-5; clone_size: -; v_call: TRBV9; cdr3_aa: CASSSDGQSQETQYF; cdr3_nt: TGTGCCAGCAGCTCAGATGGACAGTCCCAAGAGACCCAGTACTTC
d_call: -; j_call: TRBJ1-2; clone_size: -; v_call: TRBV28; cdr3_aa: CASSFNTNYGYTF; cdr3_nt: TGTGCCAGCAGTTTTAACACTAACTATGGCTACACCTTC
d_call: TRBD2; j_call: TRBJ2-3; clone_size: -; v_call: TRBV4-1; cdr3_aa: CASSQGAGGVRGTDTQYF; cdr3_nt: TGCGCCAGCAGCCAAGGAGCGGGAGGAGTACGGGGCACAGATACGCAGTATTTT
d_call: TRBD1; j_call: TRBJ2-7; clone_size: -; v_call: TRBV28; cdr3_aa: CASSPSGTGRAASSYEQYF; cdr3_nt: TGTGCCAGCAGTCCCTCCGGGACAGGCCGGGCGGCAAGCTCCTACGAGCAGTACTTC
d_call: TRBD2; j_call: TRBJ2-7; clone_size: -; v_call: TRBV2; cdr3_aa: CASSEGLADPWQQYF; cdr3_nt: TGTGCCAGCAGTGAAGGGCTAGCGGATCCCTGGCAGCAGTACTTC
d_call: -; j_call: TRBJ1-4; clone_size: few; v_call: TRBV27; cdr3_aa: CASSSRRATNEKLFF; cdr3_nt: TGTGCCAGCAGTTCGAGGAGAGCGACTAATGAAAAACTGTTTTTT
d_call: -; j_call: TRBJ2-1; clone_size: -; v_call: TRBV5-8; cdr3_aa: CASSLVRGAYNEQFF; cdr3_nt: TGTGCCAGCAGCTTGGTCAGGGGGGCCTACAATGAGCAGTTCTTC
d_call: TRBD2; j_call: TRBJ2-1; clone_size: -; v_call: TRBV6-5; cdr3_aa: CASSLSAGGWNEQFF; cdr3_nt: TGTGCCAGCAGTTTATCAGCGGGAGGTTGGAATGAGCAGTTCTTC
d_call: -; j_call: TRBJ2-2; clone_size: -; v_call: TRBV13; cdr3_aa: CASGELNTGELFF; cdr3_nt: TGTGCCTCCGGGGAGTTGAACACCGGGGAGCTGTTTTTT
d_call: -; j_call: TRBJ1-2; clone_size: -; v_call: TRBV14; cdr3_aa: CASSRGALGYGYTF; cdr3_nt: TGTGCCAGCAGCAGGGGTGCCCTAGGCTATGGCTACACCTTC
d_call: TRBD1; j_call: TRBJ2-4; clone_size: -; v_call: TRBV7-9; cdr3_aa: CASSYPPGQQKNIQYF; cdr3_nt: TGTGCCAGCAGCTATCCGCCGGGACAGCAAAAAAACATTCAGTACTTC